A single sample gave rise to the 3 T cell receptor beta chains below, sequenced in a study of T-cell reconstitution after alpha-beta-depleted transplantation in children. Construction of the TCRbeta library involved unique molecular identifiers. TCRdb re-called the PCR reads through MiXCR, storing one row per CDR3 protein. There are 200,000 to 250,000 distinct CDR3 sequences in the sample; roughly 8.2% occur only once, and 6.3% lies in the top ten. The sequencing used PBMCs, mostly from graft donor cells, collected 180 days after TCRalphabeta/CD19-depleted stem cell transplant. These receptor sequences come from a male patient aged 5 to 17 who had a stem cell transplant for acute lymphoblastic leukemia, so the T cells may come from the graft donor.

This clonotype was recorded many times. This chain links TRBV20-1 with TRBJ2-1; 11 nucleotides align to TRBD2. CDR1 and CDR2 from the germline V gene are DFQATT and SNEGSKA (reference sequence). J was trimmed by 2 bases and V by 6 bases; bases with no gene match: 3. The CDR3 is 14 residues long. CDR3 loop: CSARSGGAYNEQFF. CDR3 nucleotides: TGCAGTGCCCGTAGCGGGGGGGCCTACAATGAGCAGTTCTTC.

This clonotype came up many times. J is TRBJ1-5 and V is TRBV19, with 8 bases lining up with TRBD1. The CDR3 contains 14 residues. CDR1 is LNHDA and CDR2 is SQIVND in the germline V gene (reference sequence). Trimming cost V 3 bases and J 6 bases; bases outside gene matches: 4. The DNA of the CDR3 is TGTGCCAGTAGTATTCAGGGGGCGGGTCAGCCCCAGCATTTT. It translates to CASSIQGAGQPQHF.

This clonotype came up many times. The chain has TRBV28 and TRBJ2-7, with TRBD2 matching over 13 bases. From germline, CDR1 is MDHEN and CDR2 SYDVKM. The length of the CDR3 is 17 residues. V lost 2 bases to trimming and J lost 4 bases; unmatched junction nucleotides: 8. The CDR3 DNA reads TGTGCCAGCAGTTTAGGAGGCACTAGCGGGAGGGGTTACGAGCAGTACTTC. Translated: CASSLGGTSGRGYEQYF.